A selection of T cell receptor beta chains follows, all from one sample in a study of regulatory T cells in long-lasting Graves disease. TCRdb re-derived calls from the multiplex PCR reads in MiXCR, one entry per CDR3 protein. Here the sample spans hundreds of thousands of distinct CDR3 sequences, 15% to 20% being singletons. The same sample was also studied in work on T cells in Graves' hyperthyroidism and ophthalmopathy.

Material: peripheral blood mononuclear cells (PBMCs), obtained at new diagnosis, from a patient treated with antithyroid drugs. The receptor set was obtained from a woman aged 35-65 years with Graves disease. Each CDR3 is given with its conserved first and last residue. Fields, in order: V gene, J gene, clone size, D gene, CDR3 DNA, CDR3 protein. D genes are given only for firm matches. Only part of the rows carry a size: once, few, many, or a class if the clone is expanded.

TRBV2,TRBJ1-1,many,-,TGTGCCAGCAGCGGGTGGGGGGGGAACACTGAAGCTTTCTTT,CASSGWGGNTEAFF
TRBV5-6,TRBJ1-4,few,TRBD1,TGTGCCAGCAGCCGACAGGGGGCATTTGAAAAACTGTTTTTT,CASSRQGAFEKLFF
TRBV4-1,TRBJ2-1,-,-,TGCGCCAGCAGCCAGAACTTCCTCAATATGAGATACAATGAGCAGTCCTTC,CASSQNFLNMRYNEQSF
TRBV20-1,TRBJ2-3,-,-,TGCAGTGCGAAACCGGGTCCTGACTTAAGCACAGATACGCAGTATTTT,CSAKPGPDLSTDTQYF
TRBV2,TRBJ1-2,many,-,TGTGCCAGCAGCGAACAGGCTTATGGCTACACCTTC,CASSEQAYGYTF
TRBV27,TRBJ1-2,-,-,TGTGCCAGCAGGGGGACTGACTATGGCTACACCTTC,CASRGTDYGYTF
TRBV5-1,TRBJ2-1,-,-,TGCGCCAGCAGCTCCCCGGGTGATGAGCAGTTCTTC,CASSSPGDEQFF
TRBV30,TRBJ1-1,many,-,TGTGCCTGGAAAAGGCAGAACACTGAAGCTTTCTTT,CAWKRQNTEAFF
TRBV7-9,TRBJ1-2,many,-,TGTGCCAGCAGCTTAGTCCGGGAGGAGGGCTACACCTTC,CASSLVREEGYTF
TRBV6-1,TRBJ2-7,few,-,TGTGCCAGCAGAAGCGGACAGCAAAGCTACGAGCAGTACTTC,CASRSGQQSYEQYF
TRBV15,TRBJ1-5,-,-,TGTGCCACCAGCAGAGATCGTGCAGTGGCAGGCCCTTCGTATTTT,CATSRDRAVAGPSYF
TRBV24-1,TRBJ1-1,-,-,TGTGCCACCACCGGACAGCCGAACACTGAAGCTTTCTTT,CATTGQPNTEAFF
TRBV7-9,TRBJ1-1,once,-,TGTGCCAGCAGAAAAGGGCCCGACACTGAAACTTTCTTT,CASRKGPDTETFF
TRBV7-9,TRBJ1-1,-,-,TGTGCCAGCAGCTTAGGGCAACTCACTGAAGCTTTCTTT,CASSLGQLTEAFF
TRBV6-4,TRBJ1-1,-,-,TGTGCCAGCAGTGACTCAATAACGGACACTGAAGCTTTCTTT,CASSDSITDTEAFF
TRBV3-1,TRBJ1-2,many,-,TGTGCCAGCAGCCAAGGCACAGGAAACTATGGCTACACCTTC,CASSQGTGNYGYTF
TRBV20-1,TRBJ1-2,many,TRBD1,TGCAGTGCTAGTCGTGGGACAGGGGTAAACTATGGCTACACCTTC,CSASRGTGVNYGYTF
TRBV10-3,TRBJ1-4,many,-,TGTGCCATCAGTGACACCCCTACAGGGACGGCGGGTGAAAAACTGTTTTTT,CAISDTPTGTAGEKLFF
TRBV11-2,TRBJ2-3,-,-,TGTGCCAGCAGCTCACGTCAGGGGGGGCTACTTGTCACAGATACGCAGTATTTT,CASSSRQGGLLVTDTQYF
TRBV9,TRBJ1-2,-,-,TGTGCCAGCAGCGAACCCAAACAGGGTATCAACTATGGCTACACCTTC,CASSEPKQGINYGYTF
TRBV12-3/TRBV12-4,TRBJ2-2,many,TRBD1,TGTGCCAGCAGTCTGGGGCGCCAGGGGGTCACCGGGGAGCTGTTTTTT,CASSLGRQGVTGELFF
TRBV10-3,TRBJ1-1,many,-,TGTGCCATCAGTGAGCCGGGTAGGGTTGATGGAACTGAAGCTTTCTTT,CAISEPGRVDGTEAFF
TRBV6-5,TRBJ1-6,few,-,TGTGCCAGCAGTTTTGGATTTGACTATAATTCACCCCTCCACTTT,CASSFGFDYNSPLHF
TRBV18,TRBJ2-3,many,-,TGTGCCAGCTCACCTACGGTGGCAGATACGCAGTATTTT,CASSPTVADTQYF
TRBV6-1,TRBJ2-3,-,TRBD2,TGTGCCACCTCACCCGGGGGGGGGTCAGATACGCAGTATTTT,CATSPGGGSDTQYF
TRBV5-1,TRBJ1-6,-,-,TGCGCCAGCAGAAGTGGAACGGGTTCACCCCTCCACTTT,CASRSGTGSPLHF
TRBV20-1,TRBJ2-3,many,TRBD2,TGCAGTGCCAGTGGGCTAGCGGGGTCGAGCGGGGAGTATTTT,CSASGLAGSSGEYF
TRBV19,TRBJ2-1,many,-,TGTGCCAGTAGCGAGGGGCTAGGGACCTACAATGAGCAGTTCTTC,CASSEGLGTYNEQFF
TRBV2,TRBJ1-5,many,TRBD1,TGTGCCAGCCGGACAGGGGAGTATAGCAATCAGCCCCAGCATTTT,CASRTGEYSNQPQHF
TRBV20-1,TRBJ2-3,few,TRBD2,TGCAGTGCTACGGTTAGCGGGGATAGCACAGATACGCAGTATTTT,CSATVSGDSTDTQYF
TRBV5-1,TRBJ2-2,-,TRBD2,TGCGCCAGCAGCTTGGAACTAGCGGCCGGGGAGCTGTTTTTT,CASSLELAAGELFF
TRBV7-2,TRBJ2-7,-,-,TGTGCCAGCAGCTTGTCGGGGTTGGAGCAGTACTTC,CASSLSGLEQYF
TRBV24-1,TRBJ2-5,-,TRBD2,TGTGCCGCCAGTGATTTCTGGGGGGGTGAAAAGACCCAGTACTTC,CAASDFWGGEKTQYF
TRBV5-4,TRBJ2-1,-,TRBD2,TGTGCCAGCAGCGAGGGACTAGCGGGGGGGCAGACTGGGCAGTTCTTC,CASSEGLAGGQTGQFF
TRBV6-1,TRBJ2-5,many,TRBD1,TGTGCCAGCAGGCGATCCACAGGGGGTTGGGAGACCCAGTACTTC,CASRRSTGGWETQYF
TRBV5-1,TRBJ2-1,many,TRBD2,TGCGCCAGCAGCTTGGTAGCGGGGGCCTACAATGAGCAGTTCTTC,CASSLVAGAYNEQFF
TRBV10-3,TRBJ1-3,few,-,TGTGCCATCAGTGGCGGGGCCTCTGGCACCATATATTTT,CAISGGASGTIYF
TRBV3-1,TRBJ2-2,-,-,TGTGCCAGCAGCCAAGATCCGGCGGTGACGAACACCGGGGAGCTGTTTTTT,CASSQDPAVTNTGELFF
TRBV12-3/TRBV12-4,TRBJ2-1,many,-,TGTGCCAGCAGTCCACCTTCGTCGGGCAATGAGCAGTTCTTC,CASSPPSSGNEQFF
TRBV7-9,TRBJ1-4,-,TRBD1,TGTGCCAGCAGCATCCCCTCCGGGACAGGGTCCGAAAAACTGTTTTTT,CASSIPSGTGSEKLFF
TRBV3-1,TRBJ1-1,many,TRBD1,TGTGCCAGCAGCCCTGGACAGGTCCCGAACACTGAAGCTTTCTTT,CASSPGQVPNTEAFF
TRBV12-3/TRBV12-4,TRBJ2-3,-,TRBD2,TGTGCCAGCACCCCCACTGATGGGACTAGCGGGGGGCGCCGAGTGTATTTT,CASTPTDGTSGGRRVYF
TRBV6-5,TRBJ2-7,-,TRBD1,TGTGCCAGCAGTTCAGGGGGCAAGAGGTACGAGCAGTACTTC,CASSSGGKRYEQYF
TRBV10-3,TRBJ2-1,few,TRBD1,TGTGCCATCAGTGATTTAGGACAGGGGAGAAATGAGCAGTTCTTC,CAISDLGQGRNEQFF
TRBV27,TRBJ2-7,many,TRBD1,TGTGCCAGCAGTTTCAGGGGGTTAGAAGGGGAGCAGTACTTC,CASSFRGLEGEQYF
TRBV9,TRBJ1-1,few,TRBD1,TGTGCCAGCAGCGTACTAGGGACAGTAGGAGACCAGAATCGCATGAACACTGAAGCTTTCTTT,CASSVLGTVGDQNRMNTEAFF
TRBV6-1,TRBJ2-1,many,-,TGTGCCAGCATGCAGGGGTATGAGCAGTTCTTC,CASMQGYEQFF
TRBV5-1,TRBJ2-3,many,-,TGCGCCAGCAGCTTGGCCCATGGAGGTCCAGATACGCAGTATTTT,CASSLAHGGPDTQYF
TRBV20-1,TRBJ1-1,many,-,TGCAGTGCCAAAGAGGGGGGGCCGAACACTGAAGCTTTCTTT,CSAKEGGPNTEAFF
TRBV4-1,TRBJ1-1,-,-,TGCGCCAGCAGCCTTGCCTATACAGCTATGAACACTGAAGCTTTCTTT,CASSLAYTAMNTEAFF
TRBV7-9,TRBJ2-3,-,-,TGTGCCAGCAGGCTAGGCTCGGGGGGCACCACAGATACGCAGTATTTT,CASRLGSGGTTDTQYF